The 10 T cell receptor beta chains below all came from one sample that was sequenced in a study of post-analysis software for immune sequencing data. Regarding the study as a whole: TRBV5-6, TRBV5-1 and TRBV20-1 belonged to a set of roughly 5 TRBV segments that were more frequent in patients than controls.

TCR beta cDNA libraries included unique molecular identifiers. Using its own MiXCR run on the PCR reads, TCRdb lists one record per CDR3 protein. The sample yields about 540,000 distinct CDR3 sequences, 34% seen once. Antigens of these TCRs are unknown. Material: blood. These receptors were obtained from a girl aged 2-17 years with multiple sclerosis.

This clonotype was counted a few times. J is TRBJ2-3 and V is TRBV7-2; the match to TRBD2 covers 14 bases. Unmatched junction bases numbered 11, after V lost 4 bases and J lost 8 bases. Germline CDR1 and CDR2: SGHTA and FQGNSA. The CDR3 length is 17 residues. The CDR3 here is CASSSRLAGGRQGTQYF. CDR3 DNA: TGTGCCAGCAGCTCCCGACTAGCGGGGGGGCGACAGGGTACGCAGTATTTT.

The genes are TRBV5-1 and TRBJ2-5; no definite D call. Germline V gene data show CDR1 as SGHRS and CDR2 as YFSETQ. This CDR3 is 14 amino acids long. The germline V and J ends were trimmed by 0 bases and 5 bases, with 11 bases remaining between them. CDR3 sequence: CASSLELAGETQYF. CDR3 sequence (DNA): TGCGCCAGCAGCTTGGAGTTAGCAGGCGAGACCCAGTACTTC.

The rearrangement uses TRBV10-2 and TRBJ1-6; TRBD1 is a possible D gene (5 bases). CDR1 WSHSY and CDR2 SAAADI come from the germline V gene. The CDR3 runs to 18 residues. The V gene lost 3 bases and the J gene lost 6 bases, with 21 bases spanning the gap. The chain's CDR3 is CASSDPWGGEHGNSPLHF. The CDR3 region has the DNA TGCGCCAGCAGTGACCCGTGGGGAGGGGAACATGGTAATTCACCCCTCCACTTT.

This sequence joins TRBV24-1 and TRBJ1-5; unclear D gene. CDR1 and CDR2 (germline): KGHDR, SFDVKD. The CDR3 runs to 15 residues. V was clipped by 1 base and J by 7 bases, with 13 bases between them. Here the CDR3 reads CATSDFLIGKQPQHF. CDR3 DNA sequence: TGTGCCACCAGTGATTTTCTTATAGGGAAACAGCCCCAGCATTTT.

This chain uses TRBV27 with TRBJ1-1, with D perhaps matching TRBD1 (6 bases). The length of the CDR3 is 13 residues. Looked up from germline, CDR1 is MNHEY and CDR2 is SMNVEV (reference sequence). Trimming took 4 bases from V and 2 from J, leaving 8 bases between them. The DNA of the CDR3 is TGTGCCAGCAGTTGGGGGCCAAACACTGAAGCTTTCTTT. This sequence encodes CASSWGPNTEAFF.

The genes are TRBV25-1 and TRBJ2-5, with TRBD2 matching 10 bases. V lost 2 bases to trimming and J lost 4 bases; unmatched junction nucleotides: 10. The CDR3 runs to 17 residues. Germline V gives CDR1 MGHDK, CDR2 SYGVNS. CDR3 sequence: CASSEKGSGGTGETQYF. The CDR3 DNA reads as TGTGCCAGCAGTGAAAAGGGTAGCGGGGGGACCGGAGAGACCCAGTACTTC.

This clonotype was observed a handful of times. The chain uses TRBV20-1 and TRBJ1-2; 8 bases align to TRBD1. There are 17 residues in the CDR3. Losses at the gene ends were 0 bases for V and 6 bases for J; bases not matched to a gene: 15. Germline V gives CDR1 DFQATT, CDR2 SNEGSKA (reference sequence). The CDR3 protein is CSARDRIQGARRDGYTF. The CDR3 coding sequence is TGCAGTGCTAGAGATCGCATTCAGGGGGCGAGACGGGATGGCTACACCTTC.

V and J are TRBV7-2 and TRBJ1-2; D possibly corresponds to TRBD1 (5 bases). The germline V gene has CDR1 SGHTA and CDR2 FQGNSA. Trimming shortened V by 5 bases and J by 2 bases, and 12 bases separated the two germline ends. CDR3 length: 14 amino acids. For the CDR3, the DNA is TGTGCCAGCAGCACAAAAAGGGGCAACTATGGCTACACCTTC. It translates to CASSTKRGNYGYTF.

The chain employs TRBV7-2 and TRBJ2-3; 10 bases line up with TRBD1. CDR3 length: 17 amino acids. The ends lost 4 bases at V and 2 bases at J; junction bases unmatched: 9. CDR1 and CDR2 from the germline V gene are SGHTA and FQGNSA. The DNA for the CDR3 is TGTGCCAGCAGCTCTTTCCGGGGACAGGGGCTCACAGATACGCAGTATTTT. Protein sequence: CASSSFRGQGLTDTQYF.

The chain has TRBV20-1 and TRBJ2-1; D not resolved. CDR3 length: 12 residues. CDR1 is DFQATT, CDR2 SNEGSKA, per germline (reference sequence). Trimming removed 3 bases from V and 8 bases from J, with 11 bases in between. CDR3 sequence (DNA): TGCAGTGCTAGGAGCCTTCAGGATGAGCAGTTCTTC. This encodes CSARSLQDEQFF.